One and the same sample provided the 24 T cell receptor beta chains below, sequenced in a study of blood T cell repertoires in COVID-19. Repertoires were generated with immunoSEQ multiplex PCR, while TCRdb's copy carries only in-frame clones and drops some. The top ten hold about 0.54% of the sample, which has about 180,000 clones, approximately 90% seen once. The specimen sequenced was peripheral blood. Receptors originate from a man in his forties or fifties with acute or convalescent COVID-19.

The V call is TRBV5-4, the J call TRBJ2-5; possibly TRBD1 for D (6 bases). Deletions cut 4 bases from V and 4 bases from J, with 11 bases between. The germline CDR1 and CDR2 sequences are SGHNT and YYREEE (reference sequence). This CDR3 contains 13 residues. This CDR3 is CASSGGQGETQYF. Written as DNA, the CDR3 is TGTGCCAGCAGCGGGGGCCAGGGAGAGACCCAGTACTTC.

DNA of the CDR3: TGCGCCAGCAGCTGGACAGGGAAGATGGCCGGGGAGCTGTTTTTT. Translated, it gives CASSWTGKMAGELFF. This chain connects TRBV5-1 to TRBJ2-2, with 8 bases lining up with TRBD1. Germline V gene lookup returns CDR1 SGHRS and CDR2 YFSETQ. This CDR3 spans 15 amino acids. The V segment lost 3 bases and the J segment 6 bases; nucleotides outside the gene matches: 7.

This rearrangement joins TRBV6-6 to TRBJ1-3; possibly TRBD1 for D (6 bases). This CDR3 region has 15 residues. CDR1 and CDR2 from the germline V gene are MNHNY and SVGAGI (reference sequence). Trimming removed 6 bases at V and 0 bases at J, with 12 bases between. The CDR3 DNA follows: TGTGCCAGCAGCTATGACAGGCTCTCTGGAAACACCATATATTTT. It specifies CASSYDRLSGNTIYF.

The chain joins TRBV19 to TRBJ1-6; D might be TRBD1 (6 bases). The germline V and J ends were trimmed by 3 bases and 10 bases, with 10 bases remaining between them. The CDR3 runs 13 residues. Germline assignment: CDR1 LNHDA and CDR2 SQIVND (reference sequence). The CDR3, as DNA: TGTGCCAGTAGTATGGGCAGGGGATCACCCCTCCACTTT. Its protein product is CASSMGRGSPLHF.

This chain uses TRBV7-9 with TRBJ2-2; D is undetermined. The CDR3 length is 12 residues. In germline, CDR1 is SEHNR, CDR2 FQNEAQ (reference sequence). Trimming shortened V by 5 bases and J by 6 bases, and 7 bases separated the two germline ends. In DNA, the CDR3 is TGTGCCAGCAGCACTTACGCCGGGGAGCTGTTTTTT. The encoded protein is CASSTYAGELFF.

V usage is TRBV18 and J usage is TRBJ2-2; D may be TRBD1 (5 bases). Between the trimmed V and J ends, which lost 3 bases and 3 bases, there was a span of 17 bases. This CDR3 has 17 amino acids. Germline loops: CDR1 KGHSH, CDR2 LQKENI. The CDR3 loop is CASSPPGRGADTGELFF. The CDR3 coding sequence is TGTGCCAGCTCACCTCCTGGAAGGGGCGCGGACACCGGGGAGCTGTTTTTT.

The DNA for the CDR3 is TGTGCCAGCAGTTTAATCAGGGGACCCTACAATGAGCAGTTCTTC. Translating gives CASSLIRGPYNEQFF. V is TRBV28 and J is TRBJ2-1; TRBD1 might be the D (6 bases). The germline gives CDR1 MDHEN, CDR2 SYDVKM. The CDR3 totals 15 residues. The V end lost 2 bases, the J end lost 2 bases, and 10 bases lay between the germline ends.

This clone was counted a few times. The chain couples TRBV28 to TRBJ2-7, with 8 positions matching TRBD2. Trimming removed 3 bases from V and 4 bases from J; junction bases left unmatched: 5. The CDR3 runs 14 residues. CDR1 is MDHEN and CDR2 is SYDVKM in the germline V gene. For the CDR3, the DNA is TGTGCCAGCAGTTTTGTAGCGGGAAGTTACGAGCAGTACTTC. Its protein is CASSFVAGSYEQYF.

In DNA, the CDR3 is TGTGCCAGCAGTTACTCGCCCCGGCGGACAGGCTACAATCAGCCCCAGCATTTT. Protein product: CASSYSPRRTGYNQPQHF. J is TRBJ1-5 and V is TRBV6-2 or TRBV6-3, with 7 bases identical to TRBD1. Germline V gives CDR1 MNHEY, CDR2 SVGEGT. V lost 0 bases to trimming and J lost 3 bases; unmatched junction nucleotides: 11. CDR3 size: 18 residues.

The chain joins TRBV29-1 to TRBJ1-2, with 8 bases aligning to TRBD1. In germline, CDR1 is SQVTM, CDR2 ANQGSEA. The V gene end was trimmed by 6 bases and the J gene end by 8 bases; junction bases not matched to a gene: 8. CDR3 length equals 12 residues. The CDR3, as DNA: TGCAGCGTCCGACAGGGGCTAGAGGGCTACACCTTC. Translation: CSVRQGLEGYTF.

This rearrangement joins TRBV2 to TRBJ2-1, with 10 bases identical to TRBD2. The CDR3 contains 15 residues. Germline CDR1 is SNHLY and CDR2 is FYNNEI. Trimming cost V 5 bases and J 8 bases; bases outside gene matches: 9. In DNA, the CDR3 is TGTGCCAGCAGTCCCCTAGCGGGAGTGGCCTATGAGCAGTTCTTC. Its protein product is CASSPLAGVAYEQFF.

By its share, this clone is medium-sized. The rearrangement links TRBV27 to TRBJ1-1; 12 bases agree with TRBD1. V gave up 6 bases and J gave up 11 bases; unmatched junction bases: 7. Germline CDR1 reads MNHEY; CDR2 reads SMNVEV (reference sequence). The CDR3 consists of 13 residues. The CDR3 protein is CASSGTGGASAFF. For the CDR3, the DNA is TGTGCCAGCAGCGGGACAGGGGGCGCGAGCGCTTTCTTT.

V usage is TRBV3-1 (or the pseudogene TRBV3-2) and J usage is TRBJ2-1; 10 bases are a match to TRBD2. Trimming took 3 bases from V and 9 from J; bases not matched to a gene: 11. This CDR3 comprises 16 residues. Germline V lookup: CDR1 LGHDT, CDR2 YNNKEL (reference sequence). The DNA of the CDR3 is TGTGCCAGCAGCCACGAAGGGCTAGCGGGAGTCGGTGAGCAGTTCTTC. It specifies CASSHEGLAGVGEQFF.

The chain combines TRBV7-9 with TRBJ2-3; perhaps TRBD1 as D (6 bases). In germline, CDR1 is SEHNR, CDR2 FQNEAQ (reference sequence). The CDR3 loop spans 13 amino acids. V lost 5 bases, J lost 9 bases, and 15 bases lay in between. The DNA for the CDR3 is TGTGCCAGCAGCACCCCCCAGGGGTTAACGCAGTATTTT. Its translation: CASSTPQGLTQYF.

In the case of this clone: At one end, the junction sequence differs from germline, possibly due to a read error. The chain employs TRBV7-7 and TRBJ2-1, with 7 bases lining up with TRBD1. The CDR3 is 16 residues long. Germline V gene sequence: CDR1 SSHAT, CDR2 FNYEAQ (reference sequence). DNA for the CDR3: TGTGCTAGCAGCTTAGGGGGAACAGGGGTGGCCGGTGAGCAGTTCTTC. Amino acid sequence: CASSLGGTGVAGEQFF.

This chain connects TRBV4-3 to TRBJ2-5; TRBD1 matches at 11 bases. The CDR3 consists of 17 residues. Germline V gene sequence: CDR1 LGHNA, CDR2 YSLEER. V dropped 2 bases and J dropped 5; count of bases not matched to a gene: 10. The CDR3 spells CASSQTSGTGGMETQYF. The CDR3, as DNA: TGCGCCAGCAGCCAAACTAGTGGGACAGGGGGTATGGAGACCCAGTACTTC.

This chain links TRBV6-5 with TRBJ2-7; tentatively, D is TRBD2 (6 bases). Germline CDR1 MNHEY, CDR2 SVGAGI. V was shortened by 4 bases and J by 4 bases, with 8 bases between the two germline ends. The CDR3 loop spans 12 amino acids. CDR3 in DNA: TGTGCCAGCAGTTCGACTAGGTACGAGCAGTACTTC. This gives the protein CASSSTRYEQYF.

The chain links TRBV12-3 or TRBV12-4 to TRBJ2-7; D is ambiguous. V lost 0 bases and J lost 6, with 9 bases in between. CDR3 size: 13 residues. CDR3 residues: CASSLAQVGEQYV. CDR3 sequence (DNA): TGTGCCAGCAGTTTAGCGCAGGTGGGCGAGCAGTACGTC.

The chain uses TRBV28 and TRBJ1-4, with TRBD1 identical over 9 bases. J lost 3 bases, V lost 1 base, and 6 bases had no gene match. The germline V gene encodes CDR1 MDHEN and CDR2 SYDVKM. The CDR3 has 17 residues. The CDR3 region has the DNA TGTGCCAGCAGTTTATTGACAGGGGGGGGTTCTAATGAAAAACTGTTTTTT. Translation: CASSLLTGGGSNEKLFF.

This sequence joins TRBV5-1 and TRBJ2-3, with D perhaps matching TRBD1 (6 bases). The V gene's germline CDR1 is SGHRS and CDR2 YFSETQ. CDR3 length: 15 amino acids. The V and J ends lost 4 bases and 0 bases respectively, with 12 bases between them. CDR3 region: CASSRPDRSTDTQYF. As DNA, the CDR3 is TGCGCCAGCAGCCGTCCAGACAGGAGCACAGATACGCAGTATTTT.

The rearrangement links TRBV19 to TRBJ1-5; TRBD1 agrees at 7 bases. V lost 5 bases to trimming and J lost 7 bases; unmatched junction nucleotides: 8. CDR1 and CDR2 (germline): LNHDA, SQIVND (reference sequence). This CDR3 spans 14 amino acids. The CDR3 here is CASSPGQDQQPQHF. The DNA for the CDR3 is TGTGCCAGTAGTCCAGGACAGGACCAGCAGCCCCAGCATTTT.

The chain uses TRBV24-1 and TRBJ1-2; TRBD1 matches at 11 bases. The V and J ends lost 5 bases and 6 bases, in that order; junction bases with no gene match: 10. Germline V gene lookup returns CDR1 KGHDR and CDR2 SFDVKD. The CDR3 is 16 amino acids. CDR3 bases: TGTGCCACCAGTGTTCTTCTTGCGGACAGGGGGCATGGCTACACCTTC. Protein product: CATSVLLADRGHGYTF.

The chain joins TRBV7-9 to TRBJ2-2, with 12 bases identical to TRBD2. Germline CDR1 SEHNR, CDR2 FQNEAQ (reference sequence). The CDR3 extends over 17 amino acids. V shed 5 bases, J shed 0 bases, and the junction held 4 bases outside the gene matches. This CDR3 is CASSRRLAGANTGELFF. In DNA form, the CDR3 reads TGTGCCAGCAGCCGCCGACTAGCGGGGGCGAACACCGGGGAGCTGTTTTTT.

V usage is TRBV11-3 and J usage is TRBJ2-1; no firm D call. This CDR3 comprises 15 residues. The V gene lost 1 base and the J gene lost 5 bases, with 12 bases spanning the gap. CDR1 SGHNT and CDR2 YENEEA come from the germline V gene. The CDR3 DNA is TGTGCCAGCAGCTTAGGGCGGTATCCGGACAATGAGCAGTTCTTC. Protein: CASSLGRYPDNEQFF.